The T cell receptor beta chain described here comes from a study of Graves' ophthalmopathy and Graves' hyperthyroidism. Study information: Pretreatment peripheral blood was obtained at initial diagnosis. The study, taken as a whole, reports: Both an approximately 69% sensitivity and a 72.22% specificity characterized the model's predictions of ophthalmopathy progression.

Turning to this clonotype: The target antigen is unknown.

Germline CDR1 is ENHRY and CDR2 is SYGVKD. CDR3 length equals 16 residues. V shed 4 bases, J shed 0 bases, and the junction held 3 bases outside the gene matches. Exclusion covered patients with other autoimmune diseases or uncontrolled infections (as well as pregnancy or lactation). Fresh peripheral blood, around 10 ml, was the PBMC source. Investigators amplified TCR beta CDR3 regions from RNA transcripts. RT-PCR in the first round used HTBI primers; a second-round multiplex PCR followed. TCRdb processed the multiplex PCR reads anew with MiXCR; each CDR3 protein has one entry. In the table there are 660,000 or so distinct CDR3 sequences, about two fifths of which are singletons.

This TCR came from an adult man with Graves' ophthalmopathy. The rearrangement joins TRBV10-3 to TRBJ2-2; 9 bases are shared with TRBD1. The material sequenced was peripheral blood. This chain's CDR3 is CAISAGQGTNTGELFF. CDR3 coding DNA: TGTGCCATCAGTGCGGGACAGGGAACGAACACCGGGGAGCTGTTTTTT.